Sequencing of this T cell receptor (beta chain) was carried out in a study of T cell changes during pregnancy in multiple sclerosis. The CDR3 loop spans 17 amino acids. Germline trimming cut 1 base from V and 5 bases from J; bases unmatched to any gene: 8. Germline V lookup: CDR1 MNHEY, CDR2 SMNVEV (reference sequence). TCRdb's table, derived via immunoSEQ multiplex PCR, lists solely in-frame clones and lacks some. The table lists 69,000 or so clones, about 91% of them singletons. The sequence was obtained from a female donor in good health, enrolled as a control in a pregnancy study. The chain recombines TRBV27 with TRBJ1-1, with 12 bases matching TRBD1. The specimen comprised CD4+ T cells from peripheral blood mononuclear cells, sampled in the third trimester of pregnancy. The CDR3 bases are TGTGCCAGCAGTTTATACCGGGGGACAGGGGGCGCGACTGAAGCTTTCTTT. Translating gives CASSLYRGTGGATEAFF.